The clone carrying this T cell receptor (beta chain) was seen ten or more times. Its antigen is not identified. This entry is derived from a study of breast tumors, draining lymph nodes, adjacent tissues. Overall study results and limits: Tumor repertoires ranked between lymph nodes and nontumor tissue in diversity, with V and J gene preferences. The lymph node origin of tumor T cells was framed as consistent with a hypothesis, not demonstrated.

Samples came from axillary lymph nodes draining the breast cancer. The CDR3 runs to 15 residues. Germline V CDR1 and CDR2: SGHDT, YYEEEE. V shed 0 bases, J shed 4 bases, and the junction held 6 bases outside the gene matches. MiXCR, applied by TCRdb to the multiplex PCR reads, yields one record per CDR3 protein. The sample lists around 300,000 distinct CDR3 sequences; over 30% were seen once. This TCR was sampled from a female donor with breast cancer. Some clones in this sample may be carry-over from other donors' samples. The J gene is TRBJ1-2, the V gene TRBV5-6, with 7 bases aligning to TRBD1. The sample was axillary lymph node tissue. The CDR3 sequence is CASSLVPGTAYGYTF. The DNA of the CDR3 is TGTGCCAGCAGCTTGGTCCCCGGGACAGCCTATGGCTACACCTTC. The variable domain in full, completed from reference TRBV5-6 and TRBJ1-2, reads DAGVTQSPTHLIKTRGQQVTLRCSPKSGHDTVSWYQQALGQGPQFIFQYYEEEERQRGNFPDRFSGHQFPNYSSELNVNALLLGDSALYLCASSLVPGTAYGYTFGSGTRLTVV.